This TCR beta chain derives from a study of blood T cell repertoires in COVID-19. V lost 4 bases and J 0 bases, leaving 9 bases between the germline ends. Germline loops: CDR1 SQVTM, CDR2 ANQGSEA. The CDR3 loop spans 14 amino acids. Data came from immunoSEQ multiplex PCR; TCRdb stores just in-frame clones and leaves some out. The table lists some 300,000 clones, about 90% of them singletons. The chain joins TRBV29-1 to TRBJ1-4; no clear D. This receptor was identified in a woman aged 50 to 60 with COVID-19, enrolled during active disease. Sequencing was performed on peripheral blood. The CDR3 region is CSVAGRATNEKLFF. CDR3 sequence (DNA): TGCAGCGTTGCGGGTCGTGCAACTAATGAAAAACTGTTTTTT.